The source of this T cell receptor (beta chain) is a study of OX40 agonist ivuxolimab in advanced cancers. At the level of the study: Participants, 65% to 85% male, averaged about 59 years of age, ranging from 23 to 79. Partial responses were observed in three patients, of whom one had hepatocellular carcinoma and two had cutaneous melanoma. Study results and limitations: The antigen specificity of the peripheral T cells (those that were expanded) was not determined.

Trimming removed 7 bases from V and 4 bases from J, with 13 bases in between. There are 13 residues in the CDR3. Germline CDR1 SNHLY, CDR2 FYNNEI. Concerning this clone itself: Its antigen is currently unknown.

Profiling relied on immunoSEQ multiplex PCR, and the TCRdb table lists in-frame clones only, not all of them. The sample includes tens of thousands of clones, more than 80% of them seen just once. This chain links TRBV2 with TRBJ1-1, with D possibly matching TRBD1 (6 bases). The source was CD4+ or CD8+ T cells sorted from blood, collected in a trial of the OX40 agonist ivuxolimab. The clonotype was recovered from an adult with an advanced solid tumor such as melanoma, head and neck, liver or kidney cancer. The CDR3 is CASNRRGGTEAFF. In DNA, the CDR3 is TGTGCCAGCAACCGCAGGGGTGGCACTGAAGCTTTCTTT.